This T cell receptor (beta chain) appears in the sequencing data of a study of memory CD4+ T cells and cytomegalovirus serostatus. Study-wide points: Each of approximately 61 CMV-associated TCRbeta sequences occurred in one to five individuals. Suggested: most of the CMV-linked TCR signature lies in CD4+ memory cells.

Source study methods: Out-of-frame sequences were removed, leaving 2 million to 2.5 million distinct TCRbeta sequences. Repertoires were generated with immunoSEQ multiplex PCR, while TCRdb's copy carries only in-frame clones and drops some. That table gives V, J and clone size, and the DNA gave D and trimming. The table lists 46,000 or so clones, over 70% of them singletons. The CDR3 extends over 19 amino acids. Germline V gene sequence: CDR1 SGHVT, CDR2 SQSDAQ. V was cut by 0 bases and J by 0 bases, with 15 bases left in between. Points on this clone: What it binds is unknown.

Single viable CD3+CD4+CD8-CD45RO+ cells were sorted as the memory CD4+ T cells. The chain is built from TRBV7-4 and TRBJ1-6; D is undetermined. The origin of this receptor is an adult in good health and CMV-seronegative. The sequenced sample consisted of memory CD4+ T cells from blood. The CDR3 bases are TGTGCCAGCAGCTTAGCGGTCAACTTCTCGAGCTCCTATAATTCACCCCTCCACTTT. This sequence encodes CASSLAVNFSSSYNSPLHF.